This T cell receptor beta chain was identified during a study of technical replicates of blood from several donors. This CDR3 is built from 15 residues. CDR1 and CDR2 (germline): MNHNS, SASEGT. The V gene lost 7 bases and the J gene lost 1 base, with 14 bases spanning the gap. The method was immunoSEQ multiplex PCR; TCRdb's version includes in-frame clones alone and lacks a portion of them. Of tens of thousands of clones listed, just over 90% are singletons. The V and J genes are TRBV6-1 and TRBJ1-5; D perhaps matches TRBD1 (5 bases). What was sequenced was T cells isolated from PBMCs. The source of this sequence is a human donor in good health. CDR3 nucleotide sequence: TGTGCCAGCAATATAGACAGATCCAGCAATCAGCCCCAGCATTTT. Encoded protein: CASNIDRSSNQPQHF.